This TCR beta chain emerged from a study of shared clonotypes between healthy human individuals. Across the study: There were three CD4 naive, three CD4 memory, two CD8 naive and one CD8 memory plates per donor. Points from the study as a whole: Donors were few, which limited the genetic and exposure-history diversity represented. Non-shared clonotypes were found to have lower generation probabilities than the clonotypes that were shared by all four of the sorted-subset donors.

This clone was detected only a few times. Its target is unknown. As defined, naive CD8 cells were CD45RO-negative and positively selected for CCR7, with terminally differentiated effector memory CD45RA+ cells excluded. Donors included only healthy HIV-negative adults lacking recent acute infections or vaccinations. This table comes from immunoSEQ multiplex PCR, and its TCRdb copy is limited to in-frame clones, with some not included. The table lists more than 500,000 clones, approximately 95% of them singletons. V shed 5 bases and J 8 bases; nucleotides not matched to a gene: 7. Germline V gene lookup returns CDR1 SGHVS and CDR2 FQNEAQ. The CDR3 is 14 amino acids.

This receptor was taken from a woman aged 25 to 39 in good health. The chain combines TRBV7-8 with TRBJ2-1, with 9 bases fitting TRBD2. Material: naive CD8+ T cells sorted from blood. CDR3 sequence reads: CASSHSGSVYEQFF. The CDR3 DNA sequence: TGTGCCAGCAGCCATAGCGGGAGTGTCTATGAGCAGTTCTTC.